This T cell receptor beta chain came from a study of T cell responses to AZD1222 COVID-19 vaccine. Findings and caveats of the study: Spike regions recognized by vaccine-associated CD4 TCRs spanned the protein, led by 160-218 and 743-854.

Germline CDR1 and CDR2: MNHNY and SVGAGI (reference sequence). Trimming pared 2 bases from V and 3 bases from J, leaving 11 bases between. The CDR3 is 14 amino acids. Concerning this clone itself: Its specificity is not known.

The protocol was immunoSEQ multiplex PCR, while the TCRdb copy is restricted to in-frame clones and leaves out a portion. The table lists about 160,000 clones, 85% to 95% of them singletons. This sequence joins TRBV6-6 and TRBJ2-7; tentatively, D is TRBD2 (7 bases). The sample consisted of peripheral blood, taken on day 0 of AZD1222 vaccination. The TCR sequence derives from an adult in good health. The CDR3 sequence: CASSYAGAGYEQYF. The CDR3 DNA follows: TGTGCCAGCAGTTACGCGGGGGCGGGCTACGAGCAGTACTTC.